This TCR beta chain was sequenced during a study of T cell responses to AZD1222 COVID-19 vaccine. Only in-frame clones appear in the TCRdb table, and some are missing; sequencing was by immunoSEQ multiplex PCR. The data show roughly 70,000 clones, approximately 80% seen once. The sample consisted of peripheral blood, taken 28 days after the second AZD1222 dose. This TCR was recovered from an adult who received the AZD1222 COVID-19 vaccine.

CDR3 bases: TGTGCCAGTAGTATATCCCGAAATCTCTACAATGAGCAGTTCTTC. Amino acids: CASSISRNLYNEQFF. The J gene is TRBJ2-1, the V gene TRBV19; D gene unclear. Germline V CDR1 and CDR2: LNHDA, SQIVND (reference sequence). The germline V and J ends were trimmed by 2 bases and 3 bases, with 11 bases remaining between them. The CDR3 is made up of 15 amino acids.